The entry below describes one T cell receptor (beta chain). Antigen unknown. With 60 Vbeta and 13 Jbeta primers, the PCR was carried out. Some clones are missing from TCRdb's copy, which holds only in-frame ones; the method was immunoSEQ multiplex PCR. The sample lists roughly 70,000 clones, 75% seen once, with 9.5% to 15% in the top ten. This entry is derived from a study of cytomegalovirus exposure and HLA in healthy donors. Study-wide context: Caucasian-associated ancestry cluster membership applied to 75% to 85% of around 400 genotyped donors. General study findings and limits: Presence/absence analyses rested on an assumption that sequencing depth was roughly uniform across donors.

The CDR3 runs to 16 residues. Germline trimming cut 0 bases from V and 6 bases from J; bases unmatched to any gene: 7. CDR1 is SGHRS and CDR2 is YFSETQ in the germline V gene. This chain joins TRBV5-1 and TRBJ2-1; TRBD2 matches 9 bases. Sequencing was performed on PBMCs. This TCR derives from a man between 65 and 79 years old in good health and CMV-seronegative. This CDR3 is CASSLVGGGAGNEQFF. The CDR3 nucleotides read TGCGCCAGCAGCTTGGTCGGCGGGGGGGCGGGCAATGAGCAGTTCTTC.